This T cell receptor beta chain was identified during a study of beta chain features in type 1 diabetes. Every isolated RNA sample was fully reverse transcribed, so sequencing captured expressed TCRB transcripts. This table comes from immunoSEQ multiplex PCR, and its TCRdb copy is limited to in-frame clones, with some not included. The sample has about 16,000 clones, 70% seen once. Whole-study findings and limits: Diminished insertions and augmented deletions at VDJ junctions characterized type 1 diabetes patients. Researchers report that Type 1 diabetes patients had moderately but significantly shorter TCRB CDR3s across all four CD4+ subsets. A potential PCR bias toward shorter templates would be equal in patient and control samples.

CDR3 length: 15 residues. Trimming removed 3 bases at V and 0 bases at J, with 10 bases between. CDR1 and CDR2 from the germline V gene are SGHNT and YYREEE (reference sequence). In its sample, this clone was seen a few times. No antigen is known for it. This sequence originates from a young man with type 1 diabetes. Sequencing input: stem cell memory CD4+ T cells from blood. J is TRBJ2-1 and V is TRBV5-4; a possible D gene is TRBD1 (6 bases). The CDR3 protein is CASSSDSASYNEQFF. In DNA, the CDR3 is TGTGCCAGCAGCTCGGACAGCGCCTCCTACAATGAGCAGTTCTTC.